The rows below give T cell receptor beta chains drawn from one sample of a study of cytomegalovirus exposure and HLA in healthy donors. The assay was immunoSEQ multiplex PCR, and TCRdb's table has in-frame clones only and misses some. The table shows around 300,000 clones, with 70% to 90% occurring only once. Sequenced: PBMCs. Receptors were obtained from a young woman in good health and CMV-seronegative. Both conserved end residues are part of each CDR3. A D gene is named only where the DNA matches it firmly. A clone size is listed for some rows: how often the clone was seen (once, few, many), or a class if it is expanded.

TRBJ1-1 | NA | NA | TRBV5-6 | CASSHSNTEAFF | TGTGCCAGCAGCCACTCGAACACTGAAGCTTTCTTT
TRBJ2-5 | NA | NA | TRBV5-4 | CASSLAGSGGTQYF | TGTGCCAGCAGCTTGGCCGGATCCGGGGGGACCCAGTACTTC
TRBJ1-2 | NA | NA | TRBV28 | CASRFAGYDYGYTF | TGTGCCAGCAGGTTTGCGGGGTATGACTATGGCTACACCTTC
TRBJ2-3 | NA | NA | TRBV7-8 | CASSSRRGGDTQYF | TGTGCCAGCAGCTCAAGGCGGGGAGGAGATACGCAGTATTTT
TRBJ1-2 | NA | NA | TRBV27 | CASSSFQGNDNYGYTF | TGTGCCAGCAGCTCCTTCCAGGGGAATGACAACTATGGCTACACCTTC
TRBJ1-3 | NA | NA | TRBV27 | CASMSSRAYGNTIYF | TGTGCCAGCATGTCATCCAGGGCTTATGGAAACACCATATATTTT
TRBJ1-6 | NA | TRBD1 | TRBV27 | CASRLPGGNNSPLHF | TGTGCCAGCAGGTTACCAGGGGGAAACAATTCACCCCTCCACTTT
TRBJ1-2 | NA | NA | TRBV19 | CASSITESSGYTF | TGTGCCAGTAGTATCACAGAGAGCAGCGGCTACACCTTC
TRBJ2-3 | NA | NA | TRBV7-6 | CASSLGQGGTDTQYF | TGTGCCAGCAGCCTCGGACAGGGAGGGACAGATACGCAGTATTTT
TRBJ2-1 | NA | TRBD2 | TRBV19 | CASSVLAGGLRFSNEQFF | TGTGCCAGTAGCGTACTAGCGGGGGGTCTAAGGTTTTCCAATGAGCAGTTCTTC
TRBJ1-1 | NA | NA | TRBV12-1 | CASTPLNRDGGENTEAFF | TGTGCCAGCACCCCCCTAAACAGGGATGGAGGCGAGAACACTGAAGCTTTCTTT
TRBJ1-1 | NA | NA | TRBV5-1 | CASSPTGSGAFF | TGCGCCAGCAGCCCGACAGGTTCGGGAGCTTTCTTT
TRBJ1-3 | few | NA | TRBV5-6 | CASSPPTGRNTIYF | TGTGCCAGCAGCCCGCCGACAGGCCGAAACACCATATATTTT
TRBJ1-2 | NA | TRBD1 | TRBV4-1 | CASSQGGTGAGVYTF | TGCGCCAGCAGCCAAGGGGGGACAGGGGCTGGGGTCTACACCTTC
TRBJ2-3 | NA | NA | TRBV6-6 | CASNGLSSTDTQYF | TGTGCCAGCAATGGACTGTCTAGCACAGATACGCAGTATTTT
TRBJ2-1 | NA | TRBD1 | TRBV13 | CASSPYGTVNEQFF | TGTGCCAGCAGCCCATATGGGACAGTTAATGAGCAGTTCTTC
TRBJ2-7 | NA | NA | TRBV7-6 | CASSLLIDLGGEQYF | TGTGCCAGCAGCTTATTGATTGATTTGGGGGGCGAGCAGTACTTC
TRBJ1-2 | NA | TRBD1 | TRBV5-1 | CASSRGTGLTLHNYGYTF | TGCGCCAGCAGCCGGGGGACAGGTCTAACTCTCCATAACTATGGCTACACCTTC
TRBJ1-5 | NA | TRBD1 | TRBV9 | CASSEGAHGNQPQHF | TGTGCCAGCAGTGAGGGGGCGCATGGCAATCAGCCCCAGCATTTT
TRBJ1-1 | NA | NA | TRBV7-9 | CAWGERAFF | TGTGCCTGGGGGGAACGGGCTTTCTTT
TRBJ1-2 | NA | TRBD1 | TRBV11-2 | CASSSPGQGHYGYTF | TGTGCCAGCAGCTCTCCTGGACAGGGACACTATGGCTACACCTTC
TRBJ2-7 | NA | TRBD1 | TRBV11-2 | CASSRTGNFYEQYF | TGTGCCAGCAGCCGGACAGGGAATTTCTACGAGCAGTACTTC
TRBJ1-2 | NA | NA | TRBV19 | CASSATGFGYTF | TGTGCCAGTAGTGCAACAGGTTTCGGCTACACCTTC
TRBJ2-1 | NA | TRBD2 | TRBV9 | CASSANSGGAGEQFF | TGTGCCAGCAGCGCGAATAGCGGGGGGGCAGGAGAGCAGTTCTTC
TRBJ2-3 | NA | TRBD2 | TRBV13 | CASSSASGGAGRGTDTQYF | TGTGCCAGCAGCTCGGCTAGCGGGGGGGCCGGAAGGGGCACAGATACGCAGTATTTT
TRBJ2-1 | NA | TRBD1 | TRBV25-1 | CASSVSWGTGKYNEQFF | TGTGCCAGCAGTGTAAGTTGGGGGACAGGGAAGTACAATGAGCAGTTCTTC
TRBJ1-6 | NA | NA | TRBV19 | CASTQGGGNSPLHF | TGTGCCAGTACCCAGGGAGGTGGTAATTCACCCCTCCACTTT
TRBJ2-7 | NA | TRBD1 | TRBV6-5 | CASRRTGTGIHEQYF | TGTGCCAGCAGACGGACCGGGACAGGTATCCACGAGCAGTACTTC
TRBJ2-1 | NA | TRBD2 | TRBV27 | CASTRTSGAHEQFF | TGTGCCAGCACAAGGACTAGCGGGGCCCATGAGCAGTTCTTC
TRBJ1-5 | NA | NA | TRBV2 | CASRVVRNQPQHF | TGTGCCAGCCGGGTGGTACGCAATCAGCCCCAGCATTTT
TRBJ2-3 | NA | NA | TRBV2 | CARGELTDTQYF | TGTGCCAGGGGCGAGCTCACAGATACGCAGTATTTT
TRBJ2-5 | NA | NA | TRBV2 | CASFSASAATQYF | TGTGCCAGCTTCAGCGCCTCAGCAGCGACCCAGTACTTC
TRBJ2-1 | NA | NA | TRBV2 | CASIFSLTNNEQFF | TGTGCCAGCATATTTAGCCTAACTAACAATGAGCAGTTCTTC
TRBJ1-3 | NA | TRBD1 | TRBV13 | CASSLITGGGGNTIYF | TGTGCCAGCAGCCTCATTACAGGGGGCGGTGGAAACACCATATATTTT
TRBJ1-2 | NA | NA | TRBV18 | CASSLLGGGIDNYGYTF | TGTGCCAGCTCACTTCTGGGTGGAGGAATCGATAACTATGGCTACACCTTC
TRBJ2-7 | NA | TRBD1 | TRBV30 | CAWAWGQGYEQYF | TGTGCCTGGGCCTGGGGACAGGGTTACGAGCAGTACTTC
TRBJ1-3 | NA | NA | TRBV25-1 | CASSERSSGNTIYF | TGTGCCAGCAGTGAGAGAAGCTCTGGAAACACCATATATTTT
TRBJ2-7 | NA | NA | TRBV5-4 | CASSSGTTYEQYF | TGTGCCAGCAGCTCTGGGACAACCTACGAGCAGTACTTC
TRBJ2-7 | NA | TRBD1 | TRBV18 | CASSLGQGYEQYF | TGTGCCAGCTCACTGGGACAGGGCTACGAGCAGTACTTC
TRBJ1-1 | few | NA | TRBV25-1 | CASRLGTEAFF | TGTGCCAGCAGGCTCGGGACTGAAGCTTTCTTT
TRBJ2-7 | NA | TRBD2 | TRBV9 | CASSHPRGAGLDYEQYF | TGTGCCAGCAGCCACCCACGGGGGGCGGGACTAGACTACGAGCAGTACTTC
TRBJ2-3 | NA | TRBD2 | TRBV2 | CASRGGGNTRYF | TGTGCCAGCAGGGGGGGAGGGAATACGCGGTATTTT
TRBJ2-3 | once | TRBD2 | TRBV15 | CATSRGDGGGTDTQYF | TGTGCCACCAGCAGGGGGGACGGGGGGGGCACAGATACGCAGTATTTT
TRBJ1-2 | NA | NA | TRBV12-2 | CASRLGVGGPGGYTF | TGTGCAAGTCGCTTAGGGGTCGGCGGTCCGGGTGGCTACACCTTC